Shown below are 8 T cell receptor beta chains from a single sample sequenced in a study of cytotoxic CD8 clonotypes in ibrutinib-treated CLL. TCRdb's table, derived via immunoSEQ multiplex PCR, lists solely in-frame clones and lacks some. The profile shows approximately 67,000 clones, more than 75% of them singletons. This sample comprised PBMCs, obtained at disease progression, from a patient treated with ibrutinib. The receptors were sampled from a human donor with chronic lymphocytic leukemia.

The chain uses TRBV25-1 and TRBJ2-3, with D unclear. V lost 2 bases to trimming and J lost 2 bases, with 11 bases between them. Germline V gene sequence: CDR1 MGHDK, CDR2 SYGVNS. The CDR3 length is 15 residues. The CDR3 region has the DNA TGTGCCAGCAGTGAAACCGCGGATTACACAGATACGCAGTATTTT. This encodes CASSETADYTDTQYF. Supplemented by reference TRBV25-1 and TRBJ2-3, the full variable domain reads EADIYQTPRYLVIGTGKKITLECSQTMGHDKMYWYQQDPGMELHLIHYSYGVNSTEKGDLSSESTVSRIRTEHFPLTLESARPSHTSQYLCASSETADYTDTQYFGPGTRLTVL.

The chain joins TRBV27 to TRBJ1-2, with unresolved D. CDR3 length: 12 residues. Germline V gene sequence: CDR1 MNHEY, CDR2 SMNVEV (reference sequence). The V gene lost 0 bases and the J gene lost 7 bases, with 6 bases spanning the gap. CDR3 amino acids: CASSLSGGGYTF. CDR3 DNA: TGTGCCAGCAGTTTATCAGGCGGTGGCTACACCTTC.

The chain links TRBV5-1 to TRBJ1-1; D unresolved. The germline CDR1 and CDR2 sequences are SGHRS and YFSETQ. There are 14 residues in the CDR3. The V and J ends lost 0 bases and 2 bases respectively, with 8 bases between them. The CDR3 loop reads CASSLDGENTEAFF. The CDR3 bases are TGCGCCAGCAGCTTGGACGGGGAAAACACTGAAGCTTTCTTT. The variable domain in full, completed from reference TRBV5-1 and TRBJ1-1, reads KAGVTQTPRYLIKTRGQQVTLSCSPISGHRSVSWYQQTPGQGLQFLFEYFSETQRNKGNFPGRFSGRQFSNSRSEMNVSTLELGDSALYLCASSLDGENTEAFFGQGTRLTVV.

This clone was detected only a few times. The V gene is TRBV19, the J gene TRBJ2-5; 9 nucleotides align to TRBD2. Germline V CDR1 and CDR2: LNHDA, SQIVND (reference sequence). The CDR3 consists of 16 residues. With V trimmed by 4 bases and J by 5 bases, 11 bases remained unmatched. The CDR3 sequence: CASSRWTSAVGETQYF. The CDR3 DNA is TGTGCCAGTAGTAGATGGACTAGCGCGGTCGGTGAGACCCAGTACTTC.

The rearrangement uses TRBV10-3 and TRBJ1-3; the D is unclear. The germline V gene has CDR1 ENHRY and CDR2 SYGVKD. Trimming took 3 bases from V and 0 from J, leaving 15 bases between them. The CDR3 is 17 residues long. This CDR3 reads CAISEMEGSHSGNTIYF. The CDR3 region has the DNA TGTGCCATCAGTGAAATGGAGGGCTCCCACTCTGGAAACACCATATATTTT.

Turning to this clone: One end of the junction does not line up with germline, which may come from a read error. This sequence joins TRBV6-5 and TRBJ1-3; D unresolved. Germline values: CDR1 MNHEY, CDR2 SVGAGI. The CDR3 runs 14 residues. The CDR3 reads CASSSRRSGNTIYF. In DNA form, the CDR3 reads TGTGCCAGCAGTTCGAGGCGCTCTGGGAACACCATATATTTT.

The chain has TRBV30 and TRBJ2-5; D is ambiguous. CDR3 length equals 13 residues. The germline CDR1 and CDR2 sequences are GTSNPN and SVGIG (reference sequence). The V and J ends lost 1 base and 9 bases respectively, with 15 bases between them. The CDR3 DNA reads as TGTGCCTGGAGTGAGGGTGGGTCAGTTGCCCAGTACTTC. Its translation is CAWSEGGSVAQYF.

The chain couples TRBV10-3 to TRBJ1-6; 7 bases agree with TRBD1. CDR1 is ENHRY, CDR2 SYGVKD, per germline. J was trimmed by 11 bases and V by 1 base; bases with no gene match: 20. This CDR3 has 19 amino acids. The CDR3 here is CAISEYYFSDRVKRPPLHF. In nucleotides, the CDR3 is TGTGCCATCAGTGAGTATTATTTTAGCGACAGGGTAAAGAGGCCACCCCTCCACTTT.